The source of this TCR beta chain is a study of shared clonotypes between healthy human individuals. Regarding the study as a whole: The authors sampled blood alone, and tissue repertoires likely differ.

CCR7-negative CD45RA+ TemRA cells were pooled with CD45RO+ cells for CD8 memory. Points on this clone: Its antigen is unknown.

The assay ran at deep level. The table came from immunoSEQ multiplex PCR; TCRdb's copy has only in-frame clones and leaves some out. In the table there are about 380,000 clones, about 97% of which are singletons. CDR1 is LNHDA, CDR2 SQIVND, per germline (reference sequence). The CDR3 length is 11 residues. Deletions cut 5 bases from V and 9 bases from J, with 11 bases between. This receptor was taken from a man aged 30 to 39 in good health. Material for sequencing was memory CD8+ T cells sorted from blood. Noted subset: CD45RO+ cells pooled with CCR7-negative TemRA cells. This chain uses TRBV19 with TRBJ2-7, with D unresolved. CDR3 sequence: CASSSVGRQYF. The CDR3, as DNA: TGTGCCAGTAGTTCGGTCGGAAGGCAGTACTTC. The full variable domain, rest sourced from reference TRBV19 and TRBJ2-7, is DGGITQSPKYLFRKEGQNVTLSCEQNLNHDAMYWYRQDPGQGLRLIYYSQIVNDFQKGDIAEGYSVSREKKESFPLTVTSAQKNPTAFYLCASSSVGRQYFGPGTRLTVT.